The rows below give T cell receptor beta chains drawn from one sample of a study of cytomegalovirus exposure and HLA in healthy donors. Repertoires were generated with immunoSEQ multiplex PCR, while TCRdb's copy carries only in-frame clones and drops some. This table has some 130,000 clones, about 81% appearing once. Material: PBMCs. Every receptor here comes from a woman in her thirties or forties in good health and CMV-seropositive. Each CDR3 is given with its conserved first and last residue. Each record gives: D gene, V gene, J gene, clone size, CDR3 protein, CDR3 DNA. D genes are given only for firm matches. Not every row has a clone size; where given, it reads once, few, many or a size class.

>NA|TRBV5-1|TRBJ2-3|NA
CASSLGGQGTDTQYF
TGCGCCAGCAGCTTGGGTGGGCAGGGCACAGATACGCAGTATTTT
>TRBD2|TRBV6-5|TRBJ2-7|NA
CASRRTSGSSYEQYF
TGTGCCAGCAGGCGGACTAGCGGGAGCTCCTACGAGCAGTACTTC
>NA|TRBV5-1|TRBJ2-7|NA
CASSVRDTAYEQYF
TGCGCCAGCAGCGTCCGGGACACCGCCTACGAGCAGTACTTC
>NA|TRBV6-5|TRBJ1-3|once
CASKSQGYSGNTIYF
TGTGCCAGCAAAAGCCAGGGCTACTCTGGAAACACCATATATTTT
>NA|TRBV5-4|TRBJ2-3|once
CASSLEPGRVNADTQYF
TGTGCCAGCAGCTTGGAGCCCGGGAGAGTTAACGCAGATACGCAGTATTTT
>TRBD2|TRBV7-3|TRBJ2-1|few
CASSQAGTSNNEQFF
TGTGCCAGCAGCCAAGCCGGGACTAGCAACAATGAGCAGTTCTTC
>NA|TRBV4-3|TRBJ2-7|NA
CASSEGGGRGAYEQYF
TGCGCCAGCAGCGAAGGGGGTGGGAGGGGAGCTTACGAGCAGTACTTC
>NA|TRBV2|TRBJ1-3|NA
CASKSGPGNTIYF
TGTGCCAGCAAATCAGGGCCTGGAAACACCATATATTTT
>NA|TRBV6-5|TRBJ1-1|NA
CASSYGRWDTEAFF
TGTGCCAGCAGTTACGGGCGATGGGACACTGAAGCTTTCTTT
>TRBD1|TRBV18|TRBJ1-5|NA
CASSARQGGNQPQHF
TGTGCCAGCTCAGCTCGACAGGGGGGCAATCAGCCCCAGCATTTT
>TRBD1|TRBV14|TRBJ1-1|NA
CASSQGQGTEAFF
TGTGCCAGCAGCCAGGGACAGGGCACTGAAGCTTTCTTT
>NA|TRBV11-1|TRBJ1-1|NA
CASSPRGFQGLDTEAFF
TGTGCCAGCAGCCCCAGGGGTTTCCAGGGTTTGGATACTGAAGCTTTCTTT
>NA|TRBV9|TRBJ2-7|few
CASSVAAGSYEQYF
TGTGCCAGCAGCGTAGCTGCGGGCTCCTACGAGCAGTACTTC
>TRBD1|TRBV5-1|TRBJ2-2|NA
CASSLAPTGDTGELFF
TGCGCCAGCAGCTTGGCTCCAACAGGGGACACCGGGGAGCTGTTTTTT
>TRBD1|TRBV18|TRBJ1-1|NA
CASSLGQGDTEAFF
TGTGCCAGCTCACTTGGACAGGGTGACACTGAAGCTTTCTTT
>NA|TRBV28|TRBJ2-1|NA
CASSLNDEQFF
TGTGCCAGCAGTCTAAACGATGAGCAGTTCTTC
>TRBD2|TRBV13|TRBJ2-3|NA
CASSQLAGGSTDTQYF
TGTGCCAGCAGCCAACTAGCGGGGGGGAGCACAGATACGCAGTATTTT
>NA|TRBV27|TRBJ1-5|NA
CASSLAISQPQHF
TGTGCCAGCAGTTTAGCGATCTCCCAGCCCCAGCATTTT
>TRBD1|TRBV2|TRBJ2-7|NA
CASSTDRGREQYF
TGTGCCAGCAGTACGGACAGGGGGCGCGAGCAGTACTTC
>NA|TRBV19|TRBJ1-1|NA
CASPPNGQNTEAFF
TGTGCCAGCCCCCCCAATGGGCAGAACACTGAAGCTTTCTTT
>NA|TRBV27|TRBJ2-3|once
CASSFRSGDTQYF
TGTGCCAGCAGTTTTCGCAGTGGAGATACGCAGTATTTT
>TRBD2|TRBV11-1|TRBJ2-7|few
CASSLLAGGPPYEQYF
TGTGCCAGCAGCTTATTGGCGGGGGGGCCACCCTACGAGCAGTACTTC
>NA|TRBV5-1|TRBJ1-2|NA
CASSSQPQQETNYGYTF
TGCGCCAGCAGCTCCCAACCTCAACAGGAGACTAACTATGGCTACACCTTC
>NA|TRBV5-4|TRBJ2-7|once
CASSFQGDGEQYF
TGTGCCAGCAGCTTCCAAGGAGATGGCGAGCAGTACTTC
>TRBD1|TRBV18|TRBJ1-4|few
CASSPGQGREKLFF
TGTGCCAGCTCACCAGGACAGGGACGAGAAAAACTGTTTTTT
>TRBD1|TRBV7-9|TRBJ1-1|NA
CASSPRGLRVNTEAFF
TGTGCCAGCAGCCCCAGGGGGCTTAGGGTGAACACTGAAGCTTTCTTT
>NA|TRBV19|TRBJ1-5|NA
CASDDRYSNQPQHF
TGTGCCAGTGATGACAGATATAGCAATCAGCCCCAGCATTTT
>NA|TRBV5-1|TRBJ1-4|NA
CASSLDSREKLFF
TGCGCCAGCAGCTTGGATAGCCGTGAAAAACTGTTTTTT
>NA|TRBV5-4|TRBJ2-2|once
CASSLDELSNTGELFF
TGTGCCAGCAGCTTGGATGAACTCTCGAACACCGGGGAGCTGTTTTTT